This T cell receptor (beta chain) was retrieved from a study of patients and donors after allogeneic stem cell transplantation. Each CDR3 protein gets one entry after TCRdb re-called the RT-PCR reads with MiXCR. Among 900,000 to 1,000,000 distinct CDR3 sequences listed, roughly 17% were seen once. CDR3 length: 11 amino acids. Germline-derived CDR1 and CDR2 are MNHEY and SVGEGT. The V and J ends lost 6 bases and 6 bases respectively, with 6 bases between them. Only a few counts were recorded for this clonotype. This clonotype was obtained from a human donor who was either an allogeneic HSCT recipient or a stem cell or donor lymphocyte infusion donor (not recorded which). It is not recorded whose cells these are; they may come from a transplant donor. J is TRBJ1-5 and V is TRBV6-2 or TRBV6-3; no clear D gene. Sequencing was done on a sample of blood, either unsorted or a sorted T cell fraction (not recorded which). CDR3 bases: TGTGCCAGCAGCAACGCTCAGCCCCAGCATTTT. Amino acids: CASSNAQPQHF.